Shown below are 20 T cell receptor beta chains from a single sample sequenced in a study of blood T cell repertoires in COVID-19 (dated by TCRdb to about 2020). Library preparation employed the immunoSEQ multiplex PCR assay. TCRdb retrieved this table from immuneACCESS and kept in-frame rearrangements only. Not all clones are present; in checked studies, unresolved V genes account for under half, and no reason is known for the remainder. For this sample the table gives 76,000 or so clones, of which under 95% were detected only once. The top ten hold 5.8% of the sample. The specimen sequenced was peripheral blood. These receptor sequences come from a human donor in a cohort sampled during active COVID-19.

The rearrangement uses TRBV4-1 and TRBJ2-2, with D tentatively TRBD1 (5 bases). CDR3 length: 14 amino acids. Germline V CDR1 and CDR2: MGHRA, YSYEKL. V lost 5 bases, J lost 1 base, and 8 bases lay in between. The CDR3 sequence: CASSFGQNTGELFF. CDR3 bases: TGCGCCAGCAGCTTCGGACAGAACACCGGGGAGCTGTTTTTT.

The chain employs TRBV11-2 and TRBJ1-2, with D possibly being TRBD1 (5 bases). V was clipped by 6 bases and J by 0 bases, with 11 bases between them. The germline CDR1 and CDR2 sequences are SGHAT and FQNNGV. CDR3 size: 14 residues. The CDR3 spells CASSLDTSNYGYTF. The CDR3 DNA sequence: TGTGCCAGCAGTCTGGACACTTCTAACTATGGCTACACCTTC. The complete variable domain, with remaining parts taken from reference TRBV11-2 and TRBJ1-2, reads EAGVAQSPRYKIIEKRQSVAFWCNPISGHATLYWYQQILGQGPKLLIQFQNNGVVDDSQLPKDRFSAERLKGVDSTLKIQPAKLEDSAVYLCASSLDTSNYGYTFGSGTRLTVV.

The chain carries TRBV7-2 and TRBJ2-3; TRBD2 might be the D (7 bases). The CDR3 contains 17 residues. Trimming took 6 bases from V and 2 from J, leaving 21 bases between them. The germline V gene has CDR1 SGHTA and CDR2 FQGNSA. The CDR3 sequence is CASSKGGRGTTTDTQYF. Written as DNA, the CDR3 is TGTGCCAGCAGTAAGGGGGGGCGGGGGACCACCACAGATACGCAGTATTTT.

The genes are TRBV18 and TRBJ2-2, with 8 bases matching TRBD1. CDR1 and CDR2 from the germline V gene are KGHSH and LQKENI. This CDR3 comprises 16 residues. Unmatched junction bases numbered 4, after V lost 1 base and J lost 3 bases. The CDR3 loop reads CASSPQGQAYTGELFF. The CDR3 DNA is TGTGCCAGCTCACCACAGGGACAGGCATACACCGGGGAGCTGTTTTTT.

CDR3 bases: TGTGCCAGTAGTATCCAACTAGCGGGGTGGAGCTCCTACAATGAGCAGTTCTTC. Translated: CASSIQLAGWSSYNEQFF. The chain has TRBV19 and TRBJ2-1; 10 nucleotides agree with TRBD2. CDR3 size: 18 residues. V lost 3 bases to trimming and J lost 0 bases; unmatched junction nucleotides: 8. Germline-derived CDR1 and CDR2 are LNHDA and SQIVND (reference sequence).

The chain has TRBV9 and TRBJ1-4; 8 nucleotides match TRBD1. This CDR3 comprises 16 residues. Germline V CDR1 and CDR2: SGDLS, YYNGEE. V trimming: 0 bases; J trimming: 7 bases; junction bases outside the gene matches: 8. CDR3 in amino acids: CASSVAPGGGGEKLFF. CDR3 coding DNA: TGTGCCAGCAGCGTAGCACCAGGGGGCGGAGGTGAAAAACTGTTTTTT.

The count of this clone is one. The V and J genes are TRBV9 and TRBJ2-5; TRBD1 might be the D (6 bases). V lost 2 bases and J 2 bases, leaving 10 bases between the germline ends. In germline, CDR1 is SGDLS, CDR2 YYNGEE. CDR3 size: 14 residues. In DNA, the CDR3 is TGTGCCAGCAGCGTCGTAGGGGGTCAAGAGACCCAGTACTTC. It specifies CASSVVGGQETQYF.

The genes are TRBV18 and TRBJ1-3, with 11 positions matching TRBD1. The CDR3 runs to 14 residues. V lost 4 bases, J lost 8 bases, and 4 bases stayed unmatched. Germline V gene sequence: CDR1 KGHSH, CDR2 LQKENI. The CDR3 loop reads CASSQGQGADTIYF. For the CDR3, the DNA is TGTGCCAGCTCACAAGGACAGGGGGCGGACACCATATATTTT.

The CDR3 is CSVVGGVEQYF. In DNA, the CDR3 is TGCAGCGTTGTGGGGGGAGTCGAGCAGTACTTC. The chain uses TRBV29-1 and TRBJ2-7; TRBD2 might be the D (6 bases). V lost 4 bases to trimming and J lost 6 bases, with 10 bases between them. The CDR3 runs 11 residues. Germline CDR1 SQVTM, CDR2 ANQGSEA.

The chain employs TRBV5-6 and TRBJ2-7; 9 bases line up with TRBD1. The CDR3 totals 14 residues. The V and J ends lost 4 bases and 3 bases, in that order; junction bases with no gene match: 5. Looked up from germline, CDR1 is SGHDT and CDR2 is YYEEEE. CDR3 sequence: CASSTWDRDYEQYF. CDR3 nucleotide sequence: TGTGCCAGCAGCACGTGGGACAGGGACTACGAGCAGTACTTC. Full variable domain (rest looked up from reference TRBV5-6 and TRBJ2-7): DAGVTQSPTHLIKTRGQQVTLRCSPKSGHDTVSWYQQALGQGPQFIFQYYEEEERQRGNFPDRFSGHQFPNYSSELNVNALLLGDSALYLCASSTWDRDYEQYFGPGTRLTVT.

V gene TRBV5-1 combines with J gene TRBJ1-1; TRBD1 matches at 7 bases. V lost 7 bases, J lost 0 bases, and 6 bases stayed unmatched. This CDR3 has 14 residues. The germline V gene has CDR1 SGHRS and CDR2 YFSETQ. CDR3 nucleotides: TGCGCCAGCGGCTCGACAGGGATGAACACTGAAGCTTTCTTT. It translates to CASGSTGMNTEAFF.

The V and J genes are TRBV3-1 (or the pseudogene TRBV3-2) and TRBJ1-5; D unresolved. This CDR3 has 17 amino acids. The germline gives CDR1 LGHDT, CDR2 YNNKEL (reference sequence). Trimming took off 4 bases at V and 0 bases at J, with 16 bases between the two ends. CDR3 nucleotide sequence: TGTGCCAGCAGCCGAAAAACCACTGTACTTAGCAATCAGCCCCAGCATTTT. Encoded protein: CASSRKTTVLSNQPQHF.

This rearrangement joins TRBV7-2 to TRBJ1-5; D possibly corresponds to TRBD1 (5 bases). The CDR3 consists of 15 residues. V was clipped by 2 bases and J by 6 bases, with 14 bases between them. The germline gives CDR1 SGHTA, CDR2 FQGNSA. The CDR3 is CASSLSRELGQPQHF. The CDR3 DNA is TGTGCCAGCAGCTTAAGCAGGGAACTGGGTCAGCCCCAGCATTTT.

This clone has only one observation. V is TRBV2 and J is TRBJ1-4; 8 bases align to TRBD1. The CDR3 contains 14 residues. Germline CDR1 is SNHLY and CDR2 is FYNNEI. With 7 bases clipped from V and 5 bases from J, the junction kept 6 bases outside the gene matches. CDR3 sequence: CASNTQGVNEKLFF. As DNA, the CDR3 is TGTGCCAGCAACACACAGGGGGTAAATGAAAAACTGTTTTTT.

J is TRBJ2-3 and V is TRBV18; 9 positions agree with TRBD2. This CDR3 contains 17 residues. The V gene's germline CDR1 is KGHSH and CDR2 LQKENI. The ends lost 3 bases at V and 0 bases at J; junction bases unmatched: 7. CDR3: CASSPRGGGASTDTQYF. The DNA of the CDR3 is TGTGCCAGCTCACCGCGAGGCGGGGGGGCTAGCACAGATACGCAGTATTTT.

J is TRBJ1-1 and V is TRBV18; tentative D call: TRBD1 (6 bases). This CDR3 has 14 amino acids. CDR1 and CDR2 from the germline V gene are KGHSH and LQKENI. Trimming removed 2 bases at V and 1 base at J, with 8 bases between. CDR3: CASSPRGGNTEAFF. CDR3 sequence (DNA): TGTGCCAGCTCACCAAGAGGGGGGAACACTGAAGCTTTCTTT.

In its sample, this clone was seen once. The chain couples TRBV3-1 (or the pseudogene TRBV3-2) to TRBJ2-3, with a weak D call TRBD2 (5 bases). V gave up 4 bases and J gave up 6 bases, with 11 bases separating them. CDR3 length: 13 residues. Germline V gene data show CDR1 as LGHDT and CDR2 as YNNKEL (reference sequence). CDR3 coding DNA: TGTGCCAGCAGCCCCGCTGGGGAGGATACGCAGTATTTT. Translating gives CASSPAGEDTQYF.

V gene TRBV7-9 combines with J gene TRBJ2-7; 8 nucleotides line up with TRBD2. This CDR3 region has 15 residues. V gave up 5 bases and J gave up 5 bases; unmatched junction bases: 11. The germline V gene has CDR1 SEHNR and CDR2 FQNEAQ (reference sequence). The CDR3 DNA sequence: TGTGCCAGCAGCCTTTCGCGGGGGGTCTGGAACGAGCAGTACTTC. It is translated as CASSLSRGVWNEQYF.

The V and J genes are TRBV5-4 and TRBJ1-1, with D tentatively TRBD1 (6 bases). The CDR3 is made up of 13 amino acids. V was cut by 2 bases and J by 4 bases, with 9 bases left in between. Germline V gene data show CDR1 as SGHNT and CDR2 as YYREEE (reference sequence). Here the CDR3 reads CASSFIRGTEAFF. DNA of the CDR3: TGTGCCAGCAGCTTTATCAGGGGCACTGAAGCTTTCTTT.

The V call is TRBV21-1, the J call TRBJ1-1; TRBD1 is taken as the D call from the table, unchecked against the DNA. TRBV21-1 constitutes a pseudogene. This CDR3 has 15 amino acids. Written as DNA, the CDR3 is TGTGCCAGCAGCAAACATCCCTCAGGGGCCGCTGAAGCTTTCTTT. Translating it yields CASSKHPSGAAEAFF.